The next 13 T cell receptor beta chains were all read from a single sample in a study of blood T cell repertoires in COVID-19. Some clones are missing from TCRdb's copy, which holds only in-frame ones; the method was immunoSEQ multiplex PCR. In the table there are roughly 200,000 clones, 88% of which are singletons. What was sequenced was peripheral blood. Receptor source: a man aged 18 to 30 with active or convalescent COVID-19.

The rearrangement uses TRBV4-2 and TRBJ1-2; D is unclear. V was trimmed by 3 bases and J by 6 bases, leaving 17 bases between them. Germline V CDR1 and CDR2: LGHNA, YNFKEQ. This CDR3 contains 15 residues. The CDR3 nucleotides are TGTGCCAGCAGCCATGTGGGAGCCCGAGAAAATGGCTACACCTTC. Its translation: CASSHVGARENGYTF.

This sequence joins TRBV6-2 or TRBV6-3 and TRBJ2-7; unclear D gene. Trimming removed 0 bases from V and 9 bases from J, with 9 bases in between. Germline CDR1 MNHEY, CDR2 SVGEGT. This CDR3 comprises 12 residues. CDR3 protein: CASSYSIEVQYF. The DNA of the CDR3 is TGTGCCAGCAGTTACTCGATAGAGGTGCAGTACTTC.

The rearrangement links TRBV6-5 to TRBJ2-5; a weak D match, TRBD1 (5 bases). Per the germline V gene, CDR1 is MNHEY and CDR2 is SVGAGI. V was trimmed by 6 bases and J by 3 bases, leaving 11 bases between them. CDR3 length: 13 residues. CDR3 DNA sequence: TGTGCCAGCAGACAGGCCTGGGAAGAGACCCAGTACTTC. Protein: CASRQAWEETQYF.

In this sample, this clone turned up once. The chain carries TRBV28 and TRBJ1-5, with a tentative D call TRBD1 (5 bases). Trimming took off 4 bases at V and 4 bases at J, with 14 bases between the two ends. The CDR3 is 15 residues long. CDR1 MDHEN and CDR2 SYDVKM come from the germline V gene. CDR3 in amino acids: CASSSPGGGNQPQHF. CDR3 DNA: TGTGCCAGCAGTTCACCCGGGGGTGGAAATCAGCCCCAGCATTTT.

The chain couples TRBV9 to TRBJ1-2, with 9 bases identical to TRBD1. Germline-derived CDR1 and CDR2 are SGDLS and YYNGEE. Trimming cost V 4 bases and J 4 bases; bases outside gene matches: 5. The CDR3 consists of 14 residues. In DNA, the CDR3 is TGTGCCAGCAGCCGGGACAGGGTTGTCTATGGCTACACCTTC. Protein product: CASSRDRVVYGYTF.

The chain joins TRBV2 to TRBJ2-3, with D possibly TRBD2 on 5 matching bases. V lost 7 bases, J lost 4 bases, and 15 bases lay in between. CDR3 length equals 14 residues. Germline V gene lookup returns CDR1 SNHLY and CDR2 FYNNEI. The CDR3 region is CASNAAGLADTQYF. The CDR3 coding sequence is TGTGCCAGCAATGCCGCGGGTCTGGCAGATACGCAGTATTTT.

The chain uses TRBV15 and TRBJ1-1; the match to TRBD1 covers 7 bases. J was trimmed by 4 bases and V by 4 bases; bases with no gene match: 12. Per germline, CDR1 LNHNV and CDR2 YYDKDF (reference sequence). The CDR3 has 16 residues. DNA for the CDR3: TGTGCCACCAGCACGACCGACAGGGTTGCCGGCACTGAAGCTTTCTTT. Protein sequence: CATSTTDRVAGTEAFF.

The chain recombines TRBV19 with TRBJ1-5; D remains unclear. Trimming stripped 6 bases from V and 0 bases from J, with 9 bases between. Germline V gene sequence: CDR1 LNHDA, CDR2 SQIVND (reference sequence). The CDR3 loop spans 14 amino acids. The CDR3 coding sequence is TGTGCCAGTAGGGCAGAAACTAGCAATCAGCCCCAGCATTTT. Encoded protein: CASRAETSNQPQHF.

V gene TRBV6-5 combines with J gene TRBJ1-2, with D tentatively TRBD1 (6 bases). V gave up 6 bases and J gave up 8 bases, with 16 bases separating them. Per the germline V gene, CDR1 is MNHEY and CDR2 is SVGAGI. The CDR3 totals 13 residues. The CDR3 bases are TGTGCCAGCAGACTACAAACAGGGTTGGGCTACACCTTC. Translating it yields CASRLQTGLGYTF.

This chain connects TRBV5-5 to TRBJ2-5; no clear D gene. Germline V gene data show CDR1 as SGHKS and CDR2 as YYEKEE (reference sequence). The V gene lost 4 bases and the J gene lost 1 base, with 5 bases spanning the gap. CDR3 length: 12 residues. The CDR3 DNA reads TGTGCCAGCAGCCCCGTCCAAGAGACCCAGTACTTC. It is translated as CASSPVQETQYF.

The chain carries TRBV30 and TRBJ2-3, with 8 positions matching TRBD1. The V gene end was trimmed by 0 bases and the J gene end by 11 bases; junction bases not matched to a gene: 4. Germline CDR1 reads GTSNPN; CDR2 reads SVGIG (reference sequence). CDR3 length: 12 residues. CDR3 in amino acids: CAWSVWTGLQYF. The CDR3 DNA reads as TGTGCCTGGAGTGTTTGGACAGGGTTGCAGTATTTT.

This chain links TRBV6-5 with TRBJ2-7; 12 nucleotides line up with TRBD2. This CDR3 spans 15 amino acids. Trimming took 5 bases from V and 3 from J; bases not matched to a gene: 5. Germline-derived CDR1 and CDR2 are MNHEY and SVGAGI. The CDR3 sequence: CASSKTSGSVYEQYF. DNA of the CDR3: TGTGCCAGCAGTAAGACTAGCGGGAGTGTCTACGAGCAGTACTTC.

The chain employs TRBV3-1 (or the pseudogene TRBV3-2) and TRBJ1-4; D unresolved. Deletions cut 1 base from V and 10 bases from J, with 16 bases between. Germline-derived CDR1 and CDR2 are LGHDT and YNNKEL (reference sequence). This CDR3 spans 15 amino acids. In DNA, the CDR3 is TGTGCCAGCAGCCAAGTCGCCCGACTCAGCGCAAAACTGTTTTTT. This encodes CASSQVARLSAKLFF.